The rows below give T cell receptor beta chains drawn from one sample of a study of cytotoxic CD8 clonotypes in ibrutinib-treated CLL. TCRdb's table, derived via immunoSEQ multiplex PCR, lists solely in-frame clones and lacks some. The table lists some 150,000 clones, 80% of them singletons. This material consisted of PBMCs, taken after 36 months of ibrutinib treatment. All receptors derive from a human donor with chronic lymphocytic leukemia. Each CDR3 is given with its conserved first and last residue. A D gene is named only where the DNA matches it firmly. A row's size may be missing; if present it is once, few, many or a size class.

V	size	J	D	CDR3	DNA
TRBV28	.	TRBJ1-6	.	CASSLGHYNSPLHF	TGTGCCAGCAGTTTAGGACACTACAATTCACCCCTCCACTTT
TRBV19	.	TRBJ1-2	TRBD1	CASSGTGASYYGYTF	TGTGCCAGTAGTGGGACAGGGGCCTCATACTATGGCTACACCTTC
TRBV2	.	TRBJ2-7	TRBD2	CASSDIGGSGIHEQYF	TGTGCCAGCAGTGATATAGGCGGGAGCGGTATCCACGAGCAGTACTTC
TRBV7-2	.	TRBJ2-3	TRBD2	CASSLSGRAADTQYF	TGTGCCAGCAGCCTAAGCGGGAGGGCGGCAGATACGCAGTATTTT
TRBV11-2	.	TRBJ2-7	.	CASSKTGTYEQYF	TGTGCCAGCAGCAAGACAGGAACCTACGAGCAGTACTTC
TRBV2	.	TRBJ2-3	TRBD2	CASSEAGRGPDTQYF	TGTGCCAGCAGTGAAGCAGGGAGGGGTCCAGATACGCAGTATTTT
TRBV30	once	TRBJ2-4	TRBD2	CAWRLTSGRAGSKNIQYF	TGTGCCTGGAGATTGACTAGCGGGAGGGCCGGTTCCAAAAACATTCAGTACTTC
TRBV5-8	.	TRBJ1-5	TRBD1	CASSSGTVNQPQHF	TGTGCCAGCAGCTCTGGGACAGTGAATCAGCCCCAGCATTTT
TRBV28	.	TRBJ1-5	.	CASSLGTDGSNQPQHF	TGTGCCAGCAGTTTGGGTACCGATGGCAGCAATCAGCCCCAGCATTTT
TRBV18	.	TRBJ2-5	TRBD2	CASSPPSGGRETQYF	TGTGCCAGCTCACCACCGAGCGGGGGCCGGGAGACCCAGTACTTC
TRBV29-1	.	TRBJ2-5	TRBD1	CSVERQGRETQYF	TGCAGCGTTGAGAGACAGGGGAGGGAGACCCAGTACTTC
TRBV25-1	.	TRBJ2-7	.	CASSDPRPFSYEQYF	TGTGCCAGCAGTGATCCTCGACCTTTCTCCTACGAGCAGTACTTC
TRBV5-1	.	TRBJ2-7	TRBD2	CASSLTSGHSYEQYF	TGCGCCAGCAGCTTGACTAGCGGACACTCCTACGAGCAGTACTTC
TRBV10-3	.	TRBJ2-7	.	CAISESRGEQYF	TGTGCCATCAGTGAGTCCAGGGGAGAGCAGTACTTC
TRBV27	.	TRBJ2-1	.	CASSFRDPSYNEQFF	TGTGCCAGCAGTTTCCGGGACCCCTCCTACAATGAGCAGTTCTTC
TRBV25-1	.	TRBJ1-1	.	CASSDTFLENTEAFF	TGTGCCAGCAGTGATACCTTCTTGGAAAACACTGAAGCTTTCTTT
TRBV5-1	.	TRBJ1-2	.	CASSLGRNYGYTF	TGCGCCAGCAGCCTGGGACGGAACTATGGCTACACCTTC
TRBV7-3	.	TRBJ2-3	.	CASSPHPGTTLNTQYF	TGTGCCAGCAGCCCACACCCCGGGACGACCCTCAATACGCAGTATTTT
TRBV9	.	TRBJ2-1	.	CASSPQPQVDNEQFF	TGTGCCAGCAGCCCCCAGCCCCAAGTAGACAATGAGCAGTTCTTC
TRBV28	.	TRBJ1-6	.	CAIQDVYNSPLHF	TGTGCCATTCAGGACGTCTATAATTCACCCCTCCACTTT
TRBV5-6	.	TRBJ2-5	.	CASSLVGGRETQYF	TGTGCCAGCAGCTTGGTTGGGGGGCGAGAGACCCAGTACTTC
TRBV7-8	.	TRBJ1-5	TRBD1	CASSAGQGVGNQPQHF	TGTGCCAGCAGCGCGGGACAGGGGGTAGGCAATCAGCCCCAGCATTTT
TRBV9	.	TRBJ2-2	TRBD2	CASSVFAGEGTGELFF	TGTGCCAGCAGCGTATTTGCGGGAGAGGGAACCGGGGAGCTGTTTTTT
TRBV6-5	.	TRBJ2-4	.	CASSYSGGLAKNIQYF	TGTGCCAGCAGTTACTCGGGGGGACTAGCCAAAAACATTCAGTACTTC
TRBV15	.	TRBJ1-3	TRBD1	CATSLGGQIGSGNTIYF	TGTGCCACCAGCCTGGGGGGACAGATCGGCTCTGGAAACACCATATATTTT
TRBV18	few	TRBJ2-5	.	CASSLQETQYF	TGTGCCAGCTCCCTCCAAGAGACCCAGTACTTC